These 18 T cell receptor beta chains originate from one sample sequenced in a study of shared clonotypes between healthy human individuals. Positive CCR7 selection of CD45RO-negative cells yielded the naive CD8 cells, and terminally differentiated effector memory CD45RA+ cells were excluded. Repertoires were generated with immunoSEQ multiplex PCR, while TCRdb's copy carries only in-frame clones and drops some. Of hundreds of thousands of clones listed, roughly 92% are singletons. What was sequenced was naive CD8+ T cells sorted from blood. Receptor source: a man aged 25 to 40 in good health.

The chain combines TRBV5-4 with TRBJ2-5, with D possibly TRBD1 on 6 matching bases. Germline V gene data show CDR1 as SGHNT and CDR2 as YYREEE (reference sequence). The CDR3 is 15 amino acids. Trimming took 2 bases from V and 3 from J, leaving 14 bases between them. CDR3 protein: CASSLNSRTEETQYF. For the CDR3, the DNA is TGTGCCAGCAGCTTAAATTCCAGGACAGAAGAGACCCAGTACTTC.

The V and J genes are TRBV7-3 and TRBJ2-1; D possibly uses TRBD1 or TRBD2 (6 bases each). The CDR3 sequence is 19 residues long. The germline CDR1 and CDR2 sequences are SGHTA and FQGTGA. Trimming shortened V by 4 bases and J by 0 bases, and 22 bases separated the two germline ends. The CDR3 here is CASSSPGLQGPGSYNEQFF. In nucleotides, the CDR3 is TGTGCCAGCAGCTCCCCCGGACTACAGGGACCGGGCTCCTACAATGAGCAGTTCTTC.

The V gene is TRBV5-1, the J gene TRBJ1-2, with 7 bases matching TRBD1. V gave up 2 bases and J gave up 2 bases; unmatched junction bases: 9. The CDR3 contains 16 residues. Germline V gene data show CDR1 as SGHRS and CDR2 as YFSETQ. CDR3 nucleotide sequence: TGCGCCAGCAGCTTCCAATCAACAGGGGTAAACTATGGCTACACCTTC. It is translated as CASSFQSTGVNYGYTF.

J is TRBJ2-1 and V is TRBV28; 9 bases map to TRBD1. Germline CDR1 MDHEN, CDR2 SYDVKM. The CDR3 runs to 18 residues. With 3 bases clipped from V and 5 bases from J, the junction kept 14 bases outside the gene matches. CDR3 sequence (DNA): TGTGCCAGCAGTTTTGGGTCGATTTATGGGACAGGGAACAATGAGCAGTTCTTC. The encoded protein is CASSFGSIYGTGNNEQFF.

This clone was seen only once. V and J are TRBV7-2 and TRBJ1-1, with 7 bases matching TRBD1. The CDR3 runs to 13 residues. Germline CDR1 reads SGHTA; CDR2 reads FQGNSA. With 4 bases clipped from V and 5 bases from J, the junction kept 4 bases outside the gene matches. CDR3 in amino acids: CASSSGGGTEAFF. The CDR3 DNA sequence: TGTGCCAGCAGCTCAGGGGGAGGGACTGAAGCTTTCTTT. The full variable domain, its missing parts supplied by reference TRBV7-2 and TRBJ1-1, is GAGVSQSPSNKVTEKGKDVELRCDPISGHTALYWYRQSLGQGLEFLIYFQGNSAPDKSGLPSDRFSAERTGGSVSTLTIQRTQQEDSAVYLCASSSGGGTEAFFGQGTRLTVV.

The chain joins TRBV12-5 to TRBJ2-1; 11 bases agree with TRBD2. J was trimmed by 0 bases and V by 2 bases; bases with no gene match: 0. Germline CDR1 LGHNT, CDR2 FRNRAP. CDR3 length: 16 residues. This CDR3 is CASGLTSGSSYNEQFF. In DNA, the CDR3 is TGTGCTAGTGGTTTGACTAGCGGGAGCTCCTACAATGAGCAGTTCTTC.

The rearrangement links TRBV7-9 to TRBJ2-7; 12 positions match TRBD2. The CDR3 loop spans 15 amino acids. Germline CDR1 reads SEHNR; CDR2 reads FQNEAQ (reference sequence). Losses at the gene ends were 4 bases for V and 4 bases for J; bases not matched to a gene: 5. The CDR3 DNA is TGTGCCAGCAGCTCGCCGACTAGCGGGAGTTACGAGCAGTACTTC. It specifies CASSSPTSGSYEQYF.

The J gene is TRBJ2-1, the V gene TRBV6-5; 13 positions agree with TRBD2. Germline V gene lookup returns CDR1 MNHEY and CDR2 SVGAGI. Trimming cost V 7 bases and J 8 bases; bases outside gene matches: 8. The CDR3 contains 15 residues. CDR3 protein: CASTPLAGGLYEQFF. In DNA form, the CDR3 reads TGTGCCAGCACCCCACTAGCGGGAGGGTTGTATGAGCAGTTCTTC.

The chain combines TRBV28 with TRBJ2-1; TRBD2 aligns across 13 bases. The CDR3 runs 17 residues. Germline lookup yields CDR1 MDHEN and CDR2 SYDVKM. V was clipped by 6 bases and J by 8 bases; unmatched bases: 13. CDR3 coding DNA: TGTGCCAGCAGCAGGACTAGCGGGAGAGTTTACGGGGATGAGCAGTTCTTC. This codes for CASSRTSGRVYGDEQFF.

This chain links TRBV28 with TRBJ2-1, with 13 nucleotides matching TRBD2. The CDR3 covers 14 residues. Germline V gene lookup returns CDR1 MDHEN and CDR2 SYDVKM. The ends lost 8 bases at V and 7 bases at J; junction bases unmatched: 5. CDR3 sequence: CASHSGLAGNEQFF. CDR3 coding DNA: TGTGCCAGCCACTCGGGACTAGCGGGAAATGAGCAGTTCTTC.

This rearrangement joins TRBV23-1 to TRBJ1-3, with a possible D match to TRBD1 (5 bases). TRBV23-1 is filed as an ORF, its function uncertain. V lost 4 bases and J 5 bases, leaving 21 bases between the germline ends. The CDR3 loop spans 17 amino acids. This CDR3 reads CASSRGQFTALRNTIYF. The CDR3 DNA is TGCGCCAGCAGTCGCGGACAATTTACGGCACTTCGAAACACCATATATTTT.

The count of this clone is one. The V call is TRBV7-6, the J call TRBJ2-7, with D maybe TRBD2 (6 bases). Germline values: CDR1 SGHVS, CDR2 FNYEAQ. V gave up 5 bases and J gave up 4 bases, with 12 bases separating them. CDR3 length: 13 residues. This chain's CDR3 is CASSPSTSYEQYF. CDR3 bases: TGTGCCAGCAGCCCGTCGACTAGTTACGAGCAGTACTTC.

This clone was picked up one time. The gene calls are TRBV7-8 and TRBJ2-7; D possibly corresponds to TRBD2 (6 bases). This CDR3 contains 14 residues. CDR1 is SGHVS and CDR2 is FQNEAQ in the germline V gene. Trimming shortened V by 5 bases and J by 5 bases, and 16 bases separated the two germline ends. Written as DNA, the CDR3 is TGTGCCAGCAGCCCGGGGGACCCCCCGAACGAGCAGTACTTC. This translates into CASSPGDPPNEQYF.

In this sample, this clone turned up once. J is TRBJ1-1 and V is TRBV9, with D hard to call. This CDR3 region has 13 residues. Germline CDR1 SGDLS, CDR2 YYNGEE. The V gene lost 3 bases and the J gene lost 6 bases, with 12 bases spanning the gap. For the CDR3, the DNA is TGTGCCAGCAGCGGAGGGAGGGAGGCTGAAGCTTTCTTT. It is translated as CASSGGREAEAFF. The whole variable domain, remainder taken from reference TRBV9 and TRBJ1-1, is DSGVTQTPKHLITATGQRVTLRCSPRSGDLSVYWYQQSLDQGLQFLIQYYNGEERAKGNILERFSAQQFPDLHSELNLSSLELGDSALYFCASSGGREAEAFFGQGTRLTVV.

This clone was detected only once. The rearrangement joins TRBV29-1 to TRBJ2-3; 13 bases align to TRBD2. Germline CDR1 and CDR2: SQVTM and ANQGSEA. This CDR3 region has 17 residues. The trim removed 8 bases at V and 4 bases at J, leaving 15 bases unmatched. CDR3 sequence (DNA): TGCAGCACCCAAGGACTAGCGGGAGCCAAAGTCGCAGATACGCAGTATTTT. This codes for CSTQGLAGAKVADTQYF.

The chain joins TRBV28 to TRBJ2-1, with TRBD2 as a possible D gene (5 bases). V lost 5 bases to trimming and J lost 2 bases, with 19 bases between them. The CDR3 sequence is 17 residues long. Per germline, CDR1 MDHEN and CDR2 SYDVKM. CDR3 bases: TGTGCCAGCAGTCCACCCGACTATACCGCCCCCTACAATGAGCAGTTCTTC. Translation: CASSPPDYTAPYNEQFF.

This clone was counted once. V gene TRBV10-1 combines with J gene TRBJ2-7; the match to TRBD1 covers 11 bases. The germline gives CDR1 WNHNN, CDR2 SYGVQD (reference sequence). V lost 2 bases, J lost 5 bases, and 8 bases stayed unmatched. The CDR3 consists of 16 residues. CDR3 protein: CASSEGQGAGRNEQYF. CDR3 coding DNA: TGCGCCAGCAGTGAGGGACAGGGGGCCGGGAGGAACGAGCAGTACTTC.

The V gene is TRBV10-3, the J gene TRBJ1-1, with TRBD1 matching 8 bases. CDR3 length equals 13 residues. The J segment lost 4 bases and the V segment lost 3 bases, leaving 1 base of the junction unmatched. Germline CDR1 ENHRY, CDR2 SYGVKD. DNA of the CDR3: TGTGCCATCAGTGAAACAGGGGGCACTGAAGCTTTCTTT. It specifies CAISETGGTEAFF.